Presented here are 26 T cell receptor beta chains from one specimen sequenced in a study of T-cell memory formation after mild COVID-19. TCRdb independently ran MiXCR on the 5' RACE reads; one entry per CDR3 protein. The table shows 450,000 to 650,000 distinct CDR3 sequences, with about a fifth occurring only once. The sample consisted of PBMCs or a T cell subset sorted from them (not recorded which). The receptors shown here come from an adult woman who had mild COVID-19 (a few samples of this study predate the infection). Cell type and time point are not known.

The rearrangement uses TRBV20-1 and TRBJ2-1, with D hard to call. V lost 5 bases to trimming and J lost 6 bases, with 14 bases between them. This CDR3 spans 13 amino acids. Looked up from germline, CDR1 is DFQATT and CDR2 is SNEGSKA (reference sequence). The CDR3 protein is CSAPLRAINEQFF. CDR3 in DNA: TGCAGTGCTCCCCTCCGGGCCATCAATGAGCAGTTCTTC.

V usage is TRBV6-2 or TRBV6-3 and J usage is TRBJ2-7, with TRBD1 matching over 7 bases. Germline CDR1 and CDR2: MNHEY and SVGEGT. The CDR3 is 18 residues long. The V gene end was trimmed by 4 bases and the J gene end by 7 bases; junction bases not matched to a gene: 22. The DNA of the CDR3 is TGTGCCAGCAGTTCTCTCGTCATCCGGGACAGCTCAACGGGAGAGCAGTACTTC. This encodes CASSSLVIRDSSTGEQYF.

The V gene is TRBV7-9, the J gene TRBJ2-3; 8 positions agree with TRBD2. The V segment lost 5 bases and the J segment 6 bases; nucleotides outside the gene matches: 7. The CDR3 sequence is 14 residues long. The V gene's germline CDR1 is SEHNR and CDR2 FQNEAQ (reference sequence). The CDR3 spells CASSGAGVEDTQYF. CDR3 nucleotide sequence: TGTGCCAGCAGCGGAGCGGGGGTGGAGGATACGCAGTATTTT.

This clonotype was detected only a few times. This rearrangement joins TRBV30 to TRBJ2-2; maybe TRBD2 (6 bases). From germline, CDR1 is GTSNPN and CDR2 SVGIG (reference sequence). Trimming removed 8 bases from V and 6 bases from J, with 16 bases in between. The CDR3 consists of 13 residues. CDR3 region: CAGPGRGAGELFF. Written as DNA, the CDR3 is TGTGCCGGACCCGGGCGGGGAGCCGGGGAGCTGTTTTTT.

The V gene is TRBV6-5, the J gene TRBJ1-5, with D unresolved. Germline V gives CDR1 MNHEY, CDR2 SVGAGI. The CDR3 has 12 residues. V dropped 8 bases and J dropped 2 bases, with 7 bases sitting between them. The CDR3 loop reads CASRRGNQPQHF. CDR3 nucleotides: TGTGCCAGCCGACGGGGCAATCAGCCCCAGCATTTT.

Many counts were recorded for this clonotype. The chain employs TRBV3-1 and TRBJ2-1; TRBD2 aligns across 9 bases. CDR3 length equals 15 residues. Trimming at V came to 5 bases and at J to 6 bases, leaving 8 bases not matched to a gene. Looked up from germline, CDR1 is LGHDT and CDR2 is YNNKEL (reference sequence). The CDR3 DNA sequence: TGTGCCAGCAGCATTACCGGGACTAGCAGCAATGAGCAGTTCTTC. Translation: CASSITGTSSNEQFF.

The V call is TRBV7-3, the J call TRBJ2-2, with TRBD1 identical over 10 bases. The CDR3 is made up of 19 amino acids. CDR1 SGHTA and CDR2 FQGTGA come from the germline V gene. Trimming removed 4 bases from V and 4 bases from J; junction bases left unmatched: 15. CDR3 nucleotides: TGTGCCAGCAGCTACACCCCACTCGGGACAGGGGTCGGCACCGGGGAGCTGTTTTTT. Protein sequence: CASSYTPLGTGVGTGELFF.

The sample holds a few counts of this clonotype. This chain links TRBV30 with TRBJ1-3; tentatively, D is TRBD1 (5 bases). This CDR3 spans 17 amino acids. CDR1 is GTSNPN, CDR2 SVGIG, per germline (reference sequence). V gave up 4 bases and J gave up 3 bases, with 22 bases separating them. CDR3 amino acids: CAWTRVDSQFGGNTIYF. Written as DNA, the CDR3 is TGTGCCTGGACCCGGGTAGACAGTCAGTTTGGTGGAAACACCATATATTTT.

The chain joins TRBV5-6 to TRBJ1-2, with D possibly TRBD1 on 5 matching bases. Germline assignment: CDR1 SGHDT and CDR2 YYEEEE. CDR3 length equals 15 residues. V was pared by 0 bases and J by 0 bases, with 9 bases between. In DNA form, the CDR3 reads TGTGCCAGCAGCTTGGGCCGACAGTCTAACTATGGCTACACCTTC. As protein: CASSLGRQSNYGYTF.

This chain connects TRBV6-1 to TRBJ2-3, with D perhaps TRBD1 or TRBD2 (5 bases each). CDR3 length: 13 amino acids. CDR1 and CDR2 from the germline V gene are MNHNS and SASEGT. Deletions cut 0 bases from V and 6 bases from J, with 7 bases between. The CDR3 DNA sequence: TGTGCCAGCAGTGAAGCCTGGGGGGATACGCAGTATTTT. Its protein product is CASSEAWGDTQYF.

This clonotype was counted a few times. The V gene is TRBV9, the J gene TRBJ1-2, with no clear D. Trimming left V 0 bases short and J 4 bases short, with 19 bases between. The CDR3 has 17 amino acids. Germline loops: CDR1 SGDLS, CDR2 YYNGEE. The CDR3 loop reads CASSVAETITFSYGYTF. The CDR3 DNA reads TGTGCCAGCAGCGTAGCGGAGACAATAACCTTTTCCTATGGCTACACCTTC.

There are a few counts of this clonotype. This chain links TRBV9 with TRBJ1-5; no definite D call. Trimming took 0 bases from V and 3 from J, leaving 10 bases between them. The CDR3 consists of 15 residues. Looked up from germline, CDR1 is SGDLS and CDR2 is YYNGEE. The chain's CDR3 is CASSVDGWNNQPQHF. In nucleotides, the CDR3 is TGTGCCAGCAGCGTAGATGGTTGGAACAATCAGCCCCAGCATTTT.

This clonotype turned up a few times. The chain is built from TRBV7-8 and TRBJ1-5; perhaps TRBD1 as D (6 bases). The CDR3 sequence is 16 residues long. Germline V gene data show CDR1 as SGHVS and CDR2 as FQNEAQ. V lost 1 base and J 5 bases, leaving 15 bases between the germline ends. The CDR3 sequence: CASSLELYREDQPQHF. CDR3 nucleotides: TGTGCCAGCAGCTTAGAGTTGTACAGGGAGGATCAGCCCCAGCATTTT.

The chain uses TRBV12-3 or TRBV12-4 and TRBJ2-1; 11 positions agree with TRBD2. J gave up 7 bases and V 4 bases, and 9 bases lay outside the gene matches. This CDR3 has 16 residues. The chain's CDR3 is CASSSRGLAAGNEQFF. The DNA of the CDR3 is TGTGCCAGCAGTTCGCGGGGACTAGCGGCGGGGAATGAGCAGTTCTTC.

The rearrangement joins TRBV12-3 or TRBV12-4 to TRBJ2-5; maybe TRBD2 (5 bases). The CDR3 runs to 12 residues. The ends were cut back, 6 bases at V and 11 bases at J, with 16 bases in the middle. CDR3 DNA sequence: TGTGCCAGCAGCTTACTGGAGGCGGCTCAGTACTTC. This sequence encodes CASSLLEAAQYF.

In its sample, this clonotype was seen a few times. The chain links TRBV12-3 or TRBV12-4 to TRBJ2-3, with 11 bases matching TRBD2. There are 15 residues in the CDR3. V trimming: 6 bases; J trimming: 5 bases; junction bases outside the gene matches: 7. Here the CDR3 reads CASSRSGGAGDTQYF. The CDR3, as DNA: TGTGCCAGCAGCCGTAGCGGGGGGGCAGGAGATACGCAGTATTTT.

This clonotype was detected a few times. This chain links TRBV20-1 with TRBJ2-3; maybe TRBD2 (7 bases). The germline gives CDR1 DFQATT, CDR2 SNEGSKA (reference sequence). CDR3 length: 17 residues. The CDR3 loop is CSPRGWGGPGSTDTQYF. In DNA form, the CDR3 reads TGCAGCCCGAGAGGATGGGGGGGGCCTGGTAGCACAGATACGCAGTATTTT.

The rearrangement joins TRBV11-1 to TRBJ1-1; 7 bases line up with TRBD1. The CDR3 loop spans 15 amino acids. Germline V gives CDR1 SGHAT, CDR2 FQDESV (reference sequence). V lost 5 bases to trimming and J lost 1 base; unmatched junction nucleotides: 7. CDR3 DNA: TGTGCCAGCAGCGTCTACAGGGGACGGAACACTGAAGCTTTCTTT. It encodes CASSVYRGRNTEAFF.

The rearrangement uses TRBV6-5 and TRBJ2-3; TRBD1 agrees at 7 bases. J gave up 4 bases and V 7 bases, and 8 bases lay outside the gene matches. Germline loops: CDR1 MNHEY, CDR2 SVGAGI. CDR3 length: 14 amino acids. CDR3 protein: CASTTGQGADTQYF. CDR3 nucleotides: TGTGCCAGCACCACGGGGCAGGGGGCAGATACGCAGTATTTT.

The chain has TRBV30 and TRBJ2-1; D gene ambiguous. From germline, CDR1 is GTSNPN and CDR2 SVGIG (reference sequence). The CDR3 runs 11 residues. V lost 3 bases and J 8 bases, leaving 8 bases between the germline ends. The CDR3 region is CAWSPRDEQFF. The CDR3 DNA reads TGTGCCTGGAGCCCAAGGGATGAGCAGTTCTTC.

This clonotype has a handful of counts. The rearrangement uses TRBV27 and TRBJ2-7; D is unresolved. Trimming cost V 5 bases and J 3 bases, with 11 bases left between them. The CDR3 extends over 13 amino acids. CDR1 and CDR2 (germline): MNHEY, SMNVEV (reference sequence). The CDR3 loop reads CASSPSYVYEQYF. DNA for the CDR3: TGTGCCAGCAGTCCAAGCTACGTCTACGAGCAGTACTTC.

There are a few counts of this clonotype. Written as DNA, the CDR3 is TGTGCCAGTAGCACCCCCGGGACTCGAAGCTCCTACGAGCAGTACTTC. Translated, it gives CASSTPGTRSSYEQYF. The rearrangement links TRBV19 to TRBJ2-7; a possible D gene is TRBD2 (6 bases). CDR1 is LNHDA, CDR2 SQIVND, per germline (reference sequence). V lost 6 bases to trimming and J lost 0 bases, with 18 bases between them. CDR3 length: 16 residues.

The CDR3 is CASSSGQFNEKLFF. The CDR3 DNA follows: TGTGCCAGCAGCTCCGGACAGTTTAATGAAAAACTGTTTTTT. This chain links TRBV7-6 with TRBJ1-4, with a weak D call TRBD1 (6 bases). CDR3 size: 14 residues. V shed 4 bases and J shed 4 bases, with 10 bases lying between them. Germline V gives CDR1 SGHVS, CDR2 FNYEAQ.

Ten or more counts support this clonotype. The genes are TRBV7-6 and TRBJ2-7, with TRBD1 identical over 7 bases. J was trimmed by 0 bases and V by 3 bases; bases with no gene match: 11. The germline gives CDR1 SGHVS, CDR2 FNYEAQ. This CDR3 region has 17 residues. CDR3 nucleotide sequence: TGTGCCAGCAGCTTGGTCCCAGGGGGTACCGGCTCCTACGAGCAGTACTTC. It translates to CASSLVPGGTGSYEQYF.

The J gene is TRBJ2-1, the V gene TRBV29-1; D gene unclear. The V gene's germline CDR1 is SQVTM and CDR2 ANQGSEA. With 3 bases removed from V and 3 bases from J, the gap between germline ends came to 15 bases. This CDR3 contains 15 residues. In DNA form, the CDR3 reads TGCAGCGTTGAGACGGCGCCTATAAACTACAATGAGCAGTTCTTC. This sequence encodes CSVETAPINYNEQFF.

This rearrangement joins TRBV12-3 or TRBV12-4 to TRBJ2-7, with a tentative D call TRBD1 (6 bases). The length of the CDR3 is 13 residues. Trimming shortened V by 6 bases and J by 3 bases, and 12 bases separated the two germline ends. CDR3 residues: CASRRTDNYEQYF. In DNA, the CDR3 is TGTGCCAGCAGGCGGACAGATAACTACGAGCAGTACTTC.